These 9 T cell receptor beta chains were all obtained from the same sample, sequenced in a study of T cell responses to AZD1222 COVID-19 vaccine (dated by TCRdb to 2020 to 2022). Libraries were made using the immunoSEQ multiplex PCR assay. Imported from immuneACCESS, the table was reduced by TCRdb to in-frame sequences with V and J called. These copies leave out some clones; in studies compared against another copy, an unresolved V gene accounts for under half, and the cause of the remainder is not known. The sample includes 150,000 to 180,000 clones, with roughly 90% observed a single time. The ten largest clones represent around 3% of the sample. What the time point label conveys for this sample: baseline before first vaccination. Here the sequenced sample was peripheral blood, taken on day 0 of AZD1222 vaccination. These receptors were obtained from an adult in good health.

This clone was found once. CDR3 DNA: TGTGCCAGCAGCACGACAGGGGGCAGCTCCTACAATGAGCAGTTCTTC. Protein product: CASSTTGGSSYNEQFF. The V call is TRBV9, the J call TRBJ2-1, with 10 bases that match TRBD1. The CDR3 contains 16 residues. V was clipped by 4 bases and J by 0 bases; unmatched bases: 4. The germline V gene has CDR1 SGDLS and CDR2 YYNGEE.

J is TRBJ2-1 and V is TRBV6-1; D might be TRBD1 (5 bases). CDR1 is MNHNS and CDR2 is SASEGT in the germline V gene. Trimming stripped 0 bases from V and 7 bases from J, with 25 bases between. The length of the CDR3 is 19 residues. CDR3 sequence (DNA): TGTGCCAGCAGTGAAGCGCCTCACGTTAGGGGCCTCTTTGTAAATGAGCAGTTCTTC. This sequence encodes CASSEAPHVRGLFVNEQFF.

V gene TRBV4-3 combines with J gene TRBJ1-5, with D uncertain. Trimming took 3 bases from V and 4 from J, leaving 13 bases between them. Per the germline V gene, CDR1 is LGHNA and CDR2 is YSLEER. This CDR3 region has 15 residues. The CDR3 loop is CASSQSGGYNQPQHF. The CDR3, as DNA: TGCGCCAGCAGCCAGTCGGGCGGCTATAATCAGCCCCAGCATTTT.

The rearrangement joins TRBV19 to TRBJ2-7; D call uncertain. CDR3 length: 13 amino acids. Trimming pared 3 bases from V and 0 bases from J, leaving 6 bases between. Germline values: CDR1 LNHDA, CDR2 SQIVND (reference sequence). The CDR3 coding sequence is TGTGCCAGTAGTATGGAGAGCTCCTACGAGCAGTACTTC. Translating it yields CASSMESSYEQYF.

V is TRBV19 and J is TRBJ2-2, with 11 bases aligning to TRBD2. Trimming took 3 bases from V and 6 from J; bases not matched to a gene: 6. CDR1 and CDR2 (germline): LNHDA, SQIVND (reference sequence). CDR3 size: 16 residues. CDR3 amino acids: CASSILGLAGSGELFF. Here the CDR3 DNA reads TGTGCCAGTAGTATTCTCGGACTAGCGGGTTCCGGGGAGCTGTTTTTT.

The chain combines TRBV10-3 with TRBJ1-1; D gene unclear. The CDR3 is 13 residues long. V was cut by 11 bases and J by 0 bases, with 13 bases left in between. Per the germline V gene, CDR1 is ENHRY and CDR2 is SYGVKD. The CDR3 nucleotides are TGTGCCTTGACCGCGGGCATGAACACTGAAGCTTTCTTT. This codes for CALTAGMNTEAFF.

J is TRBJ2-7 and V is TRBV19, with D possibly TRBD2 on 6 matching bases. Germline V gene sequence: CDR1 LNHDA, CDR2 SQIVND (reference sequence). This CDR3 is 13 amino acids long. V dropped 6 bases and J dropped 7 bases, with 16 bases sitting between them. CDR3 sequence: CASSPDPAGEQYF. The CDR3 DNA reads as TGTGCCAGTAGCCCGGACCCGGCGGGAGAGCAGTACTTC.

This clone occurred a few times. The chain couples TRBV5-6 to TRBJ1-2; the match to TRBD1 covers 7 bases. V gave up 2 bases and J gave up 8 bases; unmatched junction bases: 6. From germline, CDR1 is SGHDT and CDR2 YYEEEE. The CDR3 contains 13 residues. The CDR3 loop reads CASSFGTESGYTF. The DNA of the CDR3 is TGTGCCAGCAGCTTCGGGACAGAGTCCGGCTACACCTTC.

The chain links TRBV19 to TRBJ2-2; D possibly corresponds to TRBD1 (5 bases). The CDR3 sequence is 15 residues long. Per germline, CDR1 LNHDA and CDR2 SQIVND (reference sequence). Trimming took off 4 bases at V and 4 bases at J, with 13 bases between the two ends. The CDR3 coding sequence is TGTGCCAGTAGTAACAGCAGGGAACGCACCGGGGAGCTGTTTTTT. Its translation: CASSNSRERTGELFF.